Below, 32 T cell receptor beta chains from the same sample are listed, as sequenced in a study of CD8 T cells in ankylosing spondylitis. Whole-study findings and limits: About 8 highly homologous variants made up a TCR beta motif that seemed to typify ankylosing spondylitis blood.

The antigens for these receptors are not known. MiXCR was run by TCRdb on the 5' RACE reads, yielding one entry per CDR3 protein. Altogether fewer than 500,000 distinct CDR3 sequences are present, 20% to 25% being singletons, with the ten largest covering roughly 16%. Sequencing was done on a sample of blood, either unsorted or a sorted T cell fraction (not recorded which). Source of these receptors: a male donor with ankylosing spondylitis.

J is TRBJ1-6 and V is TRBV18; D is unresolved. V was cut by 5 bases and J by 7 bases, with 15 bases left in between. The CDR3 length is 15 residues. Germline V CDR1 and CDR2: KGHSH, LQKENI. As DNA, the CDR3 is TGTGCCAGCTCAAAGGAATATTTTGCGAATTCACCCCTCCACTTT. Encoded protein: CASSKEYFANSPLHF.

The genes are TRBV4-2 and TRBJ2-5; D may be TRBD1 (7 bases). The V end was cut by 2 bases, the J end by 3 bases, with 19 bases between. This CDR3 has 17 amino acids. Germline V gene lookup returns CDR1 LGHNA and CDR2 YNFKEQ. The chain's CDR3 is CASSQFIGGTVEETQYF. In DNA form, the CDR3 reads TGTGCCAGCAGCCAATTTATTGGGGGGACAGTTGAAGAGACCCAGTACTTC.

This clonotype occurred a few times. The chain combines TRBV7-9 with TRBJ1-1, with no clear D. Between the trimmed V and J ends, which lost 7 bases and 0 bases, there was a span of 15 bases. In germline, CDR1 is SEHNR, CDR2 FQNEAQ (reference sequence). This CDR3 contains 15 residues. CDR3 in amino acids: CASKGGLGMNTEAFF. Here the CDR3 DNA reads TGTGCCAGCAAAGGAGGCTTAGGCATGAACACTGAAGCTTTCTTT.

V is TRBV12-3 or TRBV12-4 and J is TRBJ2-2; the match to TRBD1 covers 8 bases. Losses at the gene ends were 6 bases for V and 7 bases for J; bases not matched to a gene: 7. The CDR3 is made up of 14 amino acids. The CDR3 is CASSSDRVIGELFF. The CDR3 DNA reads as TGTGCCAGCAGCTCGGACAGGGTCATCGGGGAGCTGTTTTTT.

The chain links TRBV6-1 to TRBJ2-2; a weak D match, TRBD2 (6 bases). This CDR3 comprises 15 residues. Deletions cut 2 bases from V and 7 bases from J, with 14 bases between. CDR1 and CDR2 from the germline V gene are MNHNS and SASEGT. In DNA form, the CDR3 reads TGTGCCAGCAGTGAACGGTCGGGAGTAAGCGGGGAGCTGTTTTTT. It encodes CASSERSGVSGELFF.

This clonotype has at least ten counts. V and J are TRBV7-9 and TRBJ2-1; D ambiguous. CDR3 length: 12 residues. Germline assignment: CDR1 SEHNR and CDR2 FQNEAQ (reference sequence). V was pared by 0 bases and J by 9 bases, with 6 bases between. The CDR3 DNA sequence: TGTGCCAGCAGCTTAGCGGGGATTGAGCAGTTCTTC. Protein: CASSLAGIEQFF.

This clonotype was observed a handful of times. The V and J genes are TRBV19 and TRBJ2-7, with unresolved D. V was cut by 2 bases and J by 2 bases, with 7 bases left in between. The CDR3 is 13 residues long. Germline CDR1 is LNHDA and CDR2 is SQIVND (reference sequence). The CDR3 DNA reads TGTGCCAGTAGTATAAGGCGCGCCTACGAGCAGTACTTC. It is translated as CASSIRRAYEQYF. The full variable domain, its missing parts supplied by reference TRBV19 and TRBJ2-7, is DGGITQSPKYLFRKEGQNVTLSCEQNLNHDAMYWYRQDPGQGLRLIYYSQIVNDFQKGDIAEGYSVSREKKESFPLTVTSAQKNPTAFYLCASSIRRAYEQYFGPGTRLTVT.

Here the CDR3 DNA reads TGTGCCAGCTCACCCCAGATCAACACCGGGGAGCTGTTTTTT. This codes for CASSPQINTGELFF. The chain has TRBV18 and TRBJ2-2; no clear D gene. CDR1 and CDR2 from the germline V gene are KGHSH and LQKENI. The length of the CDR3 is 14 residues. With 3 bases removed from V and 2 bases from J, the gap between germline ends came to 7 bases.

The chain links TRBV29-1 to TRBJ2-5; 11 bases line up with TRBD2. The CDR3 has 14 amino acids. Germline V gene sequence: CDR1 SQVTM, CDR2 ANQGSEA. V was clipped by 3 bases and J by 2 bases; unmatched bases: 2. The CDR3 is CSVETSGIQETQYF. Written as DNA, the CDR3 is TGCAGCGTTGAGACTAGCGGGATACAAGAGACCCAGTACTTC.

This clonotype was observed a few times. V gene TRBV6-2 or TRBV6-3 combines with J gene TRBJ2-2; maybe TRBD1 (6 bases). V lost 6 bases, J lost 6 bases, and 20 bases lay in between. The CDR3 sequence is 16 residues long. Germline V CDR1 and CDR2: MNHEY, SVGEGT. In DNA form, the CDR3 reads TGTGCCAGCAGAAAGCAGGGGAATGCGCGACCCGGGGAGCTGTTTTTT. Amino acids: CASRKQGNARPGELFF.

The V call is TRBV6-1, the J call TRBJ2-7, with 10 bases lining up with TRBD1. Germline CDR1 MNHNS, CDR2 SASEGT. This CDR3 spans 15 amino acids. With V trimmed by 7 bases and J by 3 bases, 9 bases remained unmatched. CDR3 in amino acids: CASKITGQGFYEQYF. The DNA of the CDR3 is TGTGCCAGCAAGATCACGGGACAGGGGTTCTACGAGCAGTACTTC.

This clonotype was seen a handful of times. The chain employs TRBV6-2 or TRBV6-3 and TRBJ2-1; 12 bases are shared with TRBD2. From germline, CDR1 is MNHEY and CDR2 SVGEGT. This CDR3 has 16 residues. V shed 5 bases and J 6 bases; nucleotides not matched to a gene: 8. CDR3 loop: CASSPEGTSGPNEQFF. In DNA form, the CDR3 reads TGTGCCAGCAGTCCGGAGGGGACTAGCGGGCCCAATGAGCAGTTCTTC.

The chain couples TRBV14 to TRBJ2-7; D not certain. In germline, CDR1 is SGHDN, CDR2 FVKESK. V gave up 0 bases and J gave up 1 base, with 4 bases separating them. The CDR3 contains 13 residues. The CDR3 is CASSQEISYEQYF. The CDR3 bases are TGTGCCAGCAGCCAAGAAATTTCCTACGAGCAGTACTTC.

This clonotype was seen more than once but under ten times. V usage is TRBV28 and J usage is TRBJ2-7; no firm D call. The CDR3 is 14 amino acids. CDR1 MDHEN and CDR2 SYDVKM come from the germline V gene. V lost 2 bases and J lost 2, with 10 bases in between. CDR3 protein: CASSLTWPTYEQYF. CDR3 bases: TGTGCCAGCAGTTTAACGTGGCCAACCTACGAGCAGTACTTC.

The CDR3 protein is CASSTGQAYTGELFF. Written as DNA, the CDR3 is TGTGCCAGTAGTACCGGACAGGCCTACACCGGGGAGCTGTTTTTT. The chain carries TRBV19 and TRBJ2-2; 7 bases line up with TRBD1. From germline, CDR1 is LNHDA and CDR2 SQIVND (reference sequence). The V and J ends lost 4 bases and 3 bases, in that order; junction bases with no gene match: 5. This CDR3 has 15 residues.

This chain uses TRBV7-9 with TRBJ2-2; D gene uncertain. Trimming left V 1 base short and J 0 bases short, with 12 bases between. This CDR3 contains 17 residues. CDR1 SEHNR and CDR2 FQNEAQ come from the germline V gene (reference sequence). The CDR3 bases are TGTGCCAGCAGCTTAGAGGTCCAGAAGTCGAACACCGGGGAGCTGTTTTTT. It translates to CASSLEVQKSNTGELFF.

The rearrangement links TRBV5-1 to TRBJ2-7; D possibly corresponds to TRBD2 (6 bases). Trimming took off 6 bases at V and 2 bases at J, with 21 bases between the two ends. The CDR3 extends over 16 amino acids. Germline CDR1 reads SGHRS; CDR2 reads YFSETQ. DNA for the CDR3: TGCGCCAGCACCATCACCCCCGCGGGACCCACCTACGAGCAGTACTTC. This encodes CASTITPAGPTYEQYF.

This clonotype was counted only a few times. V gene TRBV20-1 combines with J gene TRBJ2-1; 14 nucleotides match TRBD2. The trim removed 6 bases at V and 6 bases at J, leaving 4 bases unmatched. Germline CDR1 reads DFQATT; CDR2 reads SNEGSKA (reference sequence). This CDR3 is 14 amino acids long. The CDR3 protein is CSAPGTSGGNEQFF. As DNA, the CDR3 is TGCAGTGCCCCCGGGACTAGCGGGGGCAATGAGCAGTTCTTC.

CDR3: CASSQWVSSRDEQFF. In DNA, the CDR3 is TGTGCCAGCAGCCAATGGGTGTCTAGCCGGGATGAGCAGTTCTTC. The chain is built from TRBV3-1 and TRBJ2-1; perhaps TRBD2 as D (5 bases). The CDR3 loop spans 15 amino acids. Germline lookup yields CDR1 LGHDT and CDR2 YNNKEL (reference sequence). Trimming stripped 2 bases from V and 8 bases from J, with 16 bases between.

J is TRBJ1-1 and V is TRBV5-1; TRBD1 matches at 9 bases. The ends lost 3 bases at V and 3 bases at J; junction bases unmatched: 9. The germline V gene encodes CDR1 SGHRS and CDR2 YFSETQ. The CDR3 has 16 amino acids. The CDR3, as DNA: TGCGCCAGCAGCTGGAAACCGGGACAGGGCGACACTGAAGCTTTCTTT. It encodes CASSWKPGQGDTEAFF. Complete variable domain (other parts from reference TRBV5-1 and TRBJ1-1): KAGVTQTPRYLIKTRGQQVTLSCSPISGHRSVSWYQQTPGQGLQFLFEYFSETQRNKGNFPGRFSGRQFSNSRSEMNVSTLELGDSALYLCASSWKPGQGDTEAFFGQGTRLTVV.

This chain links TRBV12-3 or TRBV12-4 with TRBJ1-1; D is possibly TRBD1 (5 bases). The CDR3 is 14 amino acids. V was trimmed by 6 bases and J by 7 bases, leaving 18 bases between them. CDR3 loop: CASRRISRGGEAFF. CDR3 nucleotides: TGTGCCAGCAGACGAATTAGTCGGGGGGGTGAAGCTTTCTTT.

The chain employs TRBV7-2 and TRBJ2-1; D is possibly TRBD1 (5 bases). The CDR3 is made up of 16 amino acids. The germline V gene encodes CDR1 SGHTA and CDR2 FQGNSA. Deletions cut 1 base from V and 4 bases from J, with 14 bases between. CDR3 sequence (DNA): TGTGCCAGCAGCTTAGAAGTAGGGGCCCCATACAATGAGCAGTTCTTC. As protein: CASSLEVGAPYNEQFF.

This clonotype appeared once. V is TRBV15 and J is TRBJ1-2, with D possibly being TRBD1 (6 bases). The ends were cut back, 3 bases at V and 4 bases at J, with 27 bases in the middle. Germline CDR1 is LNHNV and CDR2 is YYDKDF (reference sequence). The CDR3 contains 19 residues. The CDR3 protein is CATSRDAQGRGSWVYGYTF. The DNA of the CDR3 is TGTGCCACCAGCAGGGATGCGCAGGGCAGGGGCAGTTGGGTCTATGGCTACACCTTC.

This clonotype was detected only a few times. The CDR3 region is CASRYRDPPREFF. The CDR3, as DNA: TGTGCCAGCAGATATAGGGATCCGCCGCGGGAGTTCTTC. This chain joins TRBV28 and TRBJ2-1, with D tentatively TRBD2 (5 bases). There are 13 residues in the CDR3. V dropped 6 bases and J dropped 14 bases, with 20 bases sitting between them. Germline V lookup: CDR1 MDHEN, CDR2 SYDVKM.

This clonotype has ten or more counts. The rearrangement links TRBV29-1 to TRBJ1-1; D is uncertain. The CDR3 length is 11 residues. With 7 bases removed from V and 3 bases from J, the gap between germline ends came to 9 bases. Germline V gives CDR1 SQVTM, CDR2 ANQGSEA. The chain's CDR3 is CSAGGDTEAFF. CDR3 DNA: TGCAGCGCGGGCGGAGACACTGAAGCTTTCTTT.

This clonotype was seen a handful of times. The V call is TRBV29-1, the J call TRBJ1-1; D remains ambiguous. CDR3 size: 17 residues. Per germline, CDR1 SQVTM and CDR2 ANQGSEA. The V end was cut by 2 bases, the J end by 4 bases, with 23 bases between. The CDR3 region has the DNA TGCAGCGTTGAACGCATTTTAGTCGGCCTGGGAGGCACTGAAGCTTTCTTT. This sequence encodes CSVERILVGLGGTEAFF.

The gene calls are TRBV5-1 and TRBJ1-1; 7 bases agree with TRBD1. The germline CDR1 and CDR2 sequences are SGHRS and YFSETQ. The CDR3 consists of 15 residues. With V trimmed by 0 bases and J by 7 bases, 9 bases remained unmatched. CDR3 sequence reads: CASSLGGDSTLEAFF. The CDR3 DNA reads as TGCGCCAGCAGCTTGGGTGGGGACAGCACCCTTGAAGCTTTCTTT.

This chain links TRBV3-1 with TRBJ2-3; no firm D call. The CDR3 length is 13 residues. Between the trimmed V and J ends, which lost 5 bases and 5 bases, there was a span of 11 bases. CDR1 is LGHDT, CDR2 YNNKEL, per germline (reference sequence). CDR3 DNA sequence: TGTGCCAGCAGCTTTTACCTCGGAGATACGCAGTATTTT. Its translation: CASSFYLGDTQYF.

The chain links TRBV4-3 to TRBJ2-3; the D gene is possibly TRBD1 (6 bases). Germline V gene sequence: CDR1 LGHNA, CDR2 YSLEER. The CDR3 covers 17 residues. With 0 bases removed from V and 6 bases from J, the gap between germline ends came to 19 bases. The CDR3 region is CASSQDLGALGLDTQYF. Here the CDR3 DNA reads TGCGCCAGCAGCCAAGACTTGGGGGCGCTGGGCTTGGATACGCAGTATTTT.

This clonotype was seen more than once but under ten times. CDR3 in amino acids: CASSLGFPYEQYF. The CDR3 nucleotides read TGTGCCAGCAGTTTGGGGTTTCCCTACGAGCAGTACTTC. This chain links TRBV28 with TRBJ2-7; D remains ambiguous. With 3 bases removed from V and 2 bases from J, the gap between germline ends came to 8 bases. The CDR3 loop spans 13 amino acids. Germline lookup yields CDR1 MDHEN and CDR2 SYDVKM.

This clonotype was seen only a few times. V gene TRBV5-1 combines with J gene TRBJ1-1, with D possibly TRBD1 on 5 matching bases. Per germline, CDR1 SGHRS and CDR2 YFSETQ. This CDR3 is 15 amino acids long. V dropped 3 bases and J dropped 4 bases, with 16 bases sitting between them. The CDR3 region is CASSSGQGVSTEAFF. The CDR3 nucleotides read TGCGCCAGCAGCTCCGGCCAGGGCGTATCCACTGAAGCTTTCTTT.

In this sample, this clonotype turned up a few times. This chain uses TRBV12-3 or TRBV12-4 with TRBJ2-2; possible D gene TRBD1, 6 bases. Trimming shortened V by 4 bases and J by 6 bases, and 9 bases separated the two germline ends. The CDR3 loop spans 13 amino acids. CDR3 bases: TGTGCCAGCAGTTGGACAGCGTCCGGGGAGCTGTTTTTT. Translated, it gives CASSWTASGELFF.